This TCR beta chain appears in the sequencing data of a study of shared clonotypes between healthy human individuals. Regarding the study as a whole: As a rule, naive subsets had a larger estimated richness than memory subsets.

Every donor was a Caucasian adult from Nashville, Tennessee. The repertoire was sequenced with immunoSEQ multiplex PCR; TCRdb's copy has only in-frame clones and lacks some. Among under 200,000 clones listed, 85% to 95% were seen once. Of note for this clone: Antigen unknown.

The sequenced material came from naive CD4+ T cells sorted from blood. This sample's subset: CD45RA+ positively selected. The TCR originated in a woman aged 30 to 39 in good health.

CDR3 amino acids: CASSLTSGSPTSYEQYF. The DNA for the CDR3 is TGCGCCAGCAGCCTGACTAGCGGGAGCCCGACCTCCTACGAGCAGTACTTC. The chain recombines TRBV5-1 with TRBJ2-7, with TRBD2 matching over 12 bases. Looked up from germline, CDR1 is SGHRS and CDR2 is YFSETQ. This CDR3 region has 17 residues. Trimming cost V 4 bases and J 0 bases; bases outside gene matches: 8.